The 9 T cell receptor beta chains below were found in one sample sequenced in a study of OX40 agonist ivuxolimab in advanced cancers. The repertoire was sequenced with immunoSEQ multiplex PCR; TCRdb's copy has only in-frame clones and lacks some. This sample has 73,000 or so clones, with approximately 86% found just once. The sample here was CD4+ or CD8+ T cells sorted from blood, taken in a trial of the OX40 agonist ivuxolimab. These receptors were taken from an adult with an advanced solid tumor such as melanoma, head and neck, liver or kidney cancer.

The rearrangement links TRBV5-1 to TRBJ2-7, with D unresolved. Germline-derived CDR1 and CDR2 are SGHRS and YFSETQ. V was trimmed by 3 bases and J by 2 bases, leaving 12 bases between them. The CDR3 extends over 14 amino acids. The CDR3 here is CASSWGKDPYEQYF. DNA of the CDR3: TGCGCCAGCAGCTGGGGTAAGGACCCCTACGAGCAGTACTTC.

The chain has TRBV28 and TRBJ2-1; possible D gene TRBD2, 5 bases. This CDR3 has 14 residues. In germline, CDR1 is MDHEN, CDR2 SYDVKM. Trimming cost V 6 bases and J 9 bases, with 18 bases left between them. The CDR3 region is CASRLLSEVSEQFF. CDR3 bases: TGTGCCAGCAGGTTACTTAGCGAGGTTAGTGAGCAGTTCTTC.

The V and J genes are TRBV7-2 and TRBJ2-4, with a tentative D call TRBD2 (7 bases). Germline V CDR1 and CDR2: SGHTA, FQGNSA. Trimming removed 1 base at V and 0 bases at J, with 16 bases between. The CDR3 is 18 amino acids. The CDR3 DNA reads TGTGCCAGCAGCTTAGTCGGCGGGGGCCTTGTAGCCAAAAACATTCAGTACTTC. Protein sequence: CASSLVGGGLVAKNIQYF.

This chain joins TRBV28 and TRBJ1-6; D may be TRBD1 (5 bases). CDR1 and CDR2 from the germline V gene are MDHEN and SYDVKM. Trimming stripped 6 bases from V and 4 bases from J, with 13 bases between. The CDR3 runs to 15 residues. For the CDR3, the DNA is TGTGCCAGCAGACCGGAGGGGATATATAATTCACCCCTCCACTTT. Its translation is CASRPEGIYNSPLHF.

The chain recombines TRBV19 with TRBJ2-1; 8 bases line up with TRBD2. This CDR3 has 15 residues. The V gene's germline CDR1 is LNHDA and CDR2 SQIVND (reference sequence). V shed 4 bases and J 7 bases; nucleotides not matched to a gene: 9. As DNA, the CDR3 is TGTGCCAGTAGTAGGAATAGCGGGATGAAAAATGAGCAGTTCTTC. Protein: CASSRNSGMKNEQFF.

This sequence joins TRBV19 and TRBJ1-1; the D gene is possibly TRBD1 (5 bases). V was trimmed by 3 bases and J by 5 bases, leaving 16 bases between them. The CDR3 runs to 15 residues. The germline CDR1 and CDR2 sequences are LNHDA and SQIVND (reference sequence). CDR3 sequence: CASSIPTGTGTEAFF. CDR3 bases: TGTGCCAGTAGTATCCCCACGGGCACAGGAACTGAAGCTTTCTTT.

The chain uses TRBV9 and TRBJ2-3; D perhaps matches TRBD2 (6 bases). The germline gives CDR1 SGDLS, CDR2 YYNGEE. CDR3 length equals 15 residues. V lost 4 bases and J lost 0, with 12 bases in between. Here the CDR3 reads CASSLDGTSTDTQYF. In DNA, the CDR3 is TGTGCCAGCAGCCTAGACGGGACTAGCACAGATACGCAGTATTTT.

The genes are TRBV27 and TRBJ2-2; 9 positions agree with TRBD1. Trimming removed 6 bases from V and 4 bases from J; junction bases left unmatched: 9. Looked up from germline, CDR1 is MNHEY and CDR2 is SMNVEV (reference sequence). CDR3 length: 16 amino acids. CDR3 amino acids: CASRSSWTGATGELFF. The CDR3 DNA follows: TGTGCCAGCAGGTCGAGTTGGACAGGGGCCACCGGGGAGCTGTTTTTT.

The chain has TRBV7-8 and TRBJ2-5; D unresolved. The CDR3 has 13 amino acids. Trimming pared 8 bases from V and 5 bases from J, leaving 15 bases between. Per the germline V gene, CDR1 is SGHVS and CDR2 is FQNEAQ. CDR3 amino acids: CASPSGQHETQYF. CDR3 DNA sequence: TGTGCCAGCCCCTCCGGGCAACACGAGACCCAGTACTTC.